A selection of T cell receptor beta chains follows, all from one sample in a study of blood T cell repertoires in COVID-19. The repertoire was sequenced with immunoSEQ multiplex PCR; TCRdb's copy has only in-frame clones and lacks some. The sample lists about 140,000 clones, around 79% occurring once. The sequencing input was PBMCs or T cells enriched from blood (not recorded which). The receptors derive from a woman between 50 and 59 years old who had recovered from COVID-19. Both conserved end residues are part of each CDR3. A D gene is named only where the DNA matches it firmly. Some rows mark clone size as missing; the rest say once, few, many or name a class of expanded clone.

v_call,d_call,clone_size,j_call,cdr3_nt,cdr3_aa
TRBV6-1,TRBD2,-,TRBJ2-2,TGTGCCAGCAGTGAAGAACTAGCGGGAGGTGCTGGGGAGCTGTTTTTT,CASSEELAGGAGELFF
TRBV7-3,-,-,TRBJ1-6,TGTGCCAGCAGCTTATCGGGGGGCCATTCACCCCTCCACTTT,CASSLSGGHSPLHF
TRBV29-1,TRBD2,once,TRBJ2-2,TGCAGCGTTGACGGGGGGGCCGGGGAGCTGTTTTTT,CSVDGGAGELFF
TRBV5-5,TRBD1,-,TRBJ1-1,TGTGCCAGCAGCGGTGGGACAGGGGGCGCCGGAATGGCTGAAGCTTTCTTT,CASSGGTGGAGMAEAFF
TRBV6-5,TRBD1,-,TRBJ2-7,TGTGCCAGCAGTTTTACAGGGGGCGCACCGTACTTC,CASSFTGGAPYF
TRBV6-2/TRBV6-3,-,-,TRBJ2-7,TGTGCCAGCAGTTACCTAGCGACCTACGAGCAGTACTTC,CASSYLATYEQYF
TRBV7-2,-,-,TRBJ1-1,TGTGCCAGCAGCATCCCCGGAGCCATGAACACTGAAGCTTTCTTT,CASSIPGAMNTEAFF
TRBV5-3,TRBD1,-,TRBJ2-7,TGTGCCAGAAGCCCGGACAGGGGATGCGAGCAGTACTTC,CARSPDRGCEQYF
TRBV5-1,TRBD2,-,TRBJ2-2,TGCGCCAGCAGCCCCGGACTAGAGGGAGGGGAGCTGTTTTTT,CASSPGLEGGELFF
TRBV2,-,few,TRBJ2-7,TGTGCCAGCACGGGAGAAGAGGGATACGAGCAGTACTTC,CASTGEEGYEQYF
TRBV27,TRBD1,few,TRBJ1-2,TGTGCCAGCAGAACGACAGGGGCTACTGGCATCTATGGCTACACCTTC,CASRTTGATGIYGYTF